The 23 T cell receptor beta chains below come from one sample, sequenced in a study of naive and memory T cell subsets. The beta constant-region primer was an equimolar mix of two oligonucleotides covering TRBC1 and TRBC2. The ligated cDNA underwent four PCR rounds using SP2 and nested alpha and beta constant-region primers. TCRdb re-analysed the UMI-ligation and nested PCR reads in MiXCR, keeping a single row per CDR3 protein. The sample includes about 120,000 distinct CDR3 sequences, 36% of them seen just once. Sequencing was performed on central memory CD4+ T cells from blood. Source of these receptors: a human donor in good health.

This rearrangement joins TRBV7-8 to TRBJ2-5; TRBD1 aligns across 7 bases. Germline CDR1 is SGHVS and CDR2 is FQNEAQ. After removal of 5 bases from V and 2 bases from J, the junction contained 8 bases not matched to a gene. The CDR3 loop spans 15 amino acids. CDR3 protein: CASSPPRQGQETQYF. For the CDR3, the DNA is TGTGCCAGCAGCCCACCCAGACAGGGACAAGAGACCCAGTACTTC.

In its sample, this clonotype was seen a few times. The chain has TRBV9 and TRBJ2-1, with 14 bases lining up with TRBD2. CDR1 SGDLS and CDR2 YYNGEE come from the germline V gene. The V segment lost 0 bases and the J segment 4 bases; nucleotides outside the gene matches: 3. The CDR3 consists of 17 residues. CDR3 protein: CASSVVGTSGGYNEQFF. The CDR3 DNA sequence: TGTGCCAGCAGCGTAGTCGGGACTAGCGGGGGATACAATGAGCAGTTCTTC.

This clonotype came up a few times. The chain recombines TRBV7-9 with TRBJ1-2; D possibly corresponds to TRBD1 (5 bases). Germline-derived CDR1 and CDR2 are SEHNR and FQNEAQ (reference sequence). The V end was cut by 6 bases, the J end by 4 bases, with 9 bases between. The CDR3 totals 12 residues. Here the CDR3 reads CASSPDSYGYTF. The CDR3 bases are TGTGCCAGCAGTCCTGACAGCTATGGCTACACCTTC. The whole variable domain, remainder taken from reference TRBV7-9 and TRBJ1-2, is DTGVSQNPRHKITKRGQNVTFRCDPISEHNRLYWYRQTLGQGPEFLTYFQNEAQLEKSRLLSDRFSAERPKGSFSTLEIQRTEQGDSAMYLCASSPDSYGYTFGSGTRLTVV.

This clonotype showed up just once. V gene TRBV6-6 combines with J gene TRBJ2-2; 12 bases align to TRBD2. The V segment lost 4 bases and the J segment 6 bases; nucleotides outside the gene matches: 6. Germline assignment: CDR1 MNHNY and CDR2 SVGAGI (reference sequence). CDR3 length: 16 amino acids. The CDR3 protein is CASSWALAGGPGELFF. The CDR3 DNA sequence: TGTGCCAGCAGTTGGGCCCTAGCGGGAGGGCCCGGGGAGCTGTTTTTT.

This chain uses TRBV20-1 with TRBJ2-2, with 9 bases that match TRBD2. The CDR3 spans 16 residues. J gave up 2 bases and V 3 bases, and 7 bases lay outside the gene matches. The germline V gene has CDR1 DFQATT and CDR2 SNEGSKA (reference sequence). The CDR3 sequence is CSARTLAGLNTGELFF. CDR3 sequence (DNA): TGCAGTGCTAGGACCCTAGCGGGATTAAACACCGGGGAGCTGTTTTTT.

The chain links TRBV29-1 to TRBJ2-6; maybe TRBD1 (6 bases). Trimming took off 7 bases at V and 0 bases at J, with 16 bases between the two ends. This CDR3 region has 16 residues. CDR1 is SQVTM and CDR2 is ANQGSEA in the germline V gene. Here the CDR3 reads CSGGEDRTSGANVLTF. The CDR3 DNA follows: TGCAGCGGCGGCGAGGACAGAACCTCTGGGGCCAACGTCCTGACTTTC.

This CDR3 is CASSLQTGGQPQHF. The CDR3 nucleotides read TGTGCCAGCAGCCTACAAACAGGGGGTCAGCCCCAGCATTTT. The genes are TRBV3-1 and TRBJ1-5; 8 bases match TRBD1. The CDR3 sequence is 14 residues long. Germline V CDR1 and CDR2: LGHDT, YNNKEL (reference sequence). V gave up 4 bases and J gave up 6 bases; unmatched junction bases: 5.

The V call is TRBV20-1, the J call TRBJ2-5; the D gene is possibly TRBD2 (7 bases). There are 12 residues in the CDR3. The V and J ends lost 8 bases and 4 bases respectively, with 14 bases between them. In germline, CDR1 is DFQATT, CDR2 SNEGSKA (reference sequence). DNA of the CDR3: TGCAGTAACAGAGGGGGGGGAGAGACCCAGTACTTC. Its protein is CSNRGGGETQYF.

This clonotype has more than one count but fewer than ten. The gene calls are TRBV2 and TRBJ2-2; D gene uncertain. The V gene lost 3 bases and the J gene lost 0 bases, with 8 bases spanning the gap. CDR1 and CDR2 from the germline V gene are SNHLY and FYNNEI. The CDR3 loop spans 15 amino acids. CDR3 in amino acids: CASSERRSNTGELFF. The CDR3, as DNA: TGTGCCAGCAGTGAGAGGCGGTCGAACACCGGGGAGCTGTTTTTT.

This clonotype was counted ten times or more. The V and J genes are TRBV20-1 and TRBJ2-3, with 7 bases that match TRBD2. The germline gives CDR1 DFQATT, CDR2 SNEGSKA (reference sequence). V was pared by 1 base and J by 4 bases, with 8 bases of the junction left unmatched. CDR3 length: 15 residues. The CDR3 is CSARAMGGRADTQYF. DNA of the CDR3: TGCAGTGCTAGAGCCATGGGCGGGAGAGCAGATACGCAGTATTTT.

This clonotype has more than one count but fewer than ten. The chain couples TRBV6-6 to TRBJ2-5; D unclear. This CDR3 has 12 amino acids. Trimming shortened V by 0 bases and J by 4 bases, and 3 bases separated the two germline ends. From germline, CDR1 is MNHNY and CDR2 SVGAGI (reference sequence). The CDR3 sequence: CASSYSGETQYF. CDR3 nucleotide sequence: TGTGCCAGCAGTTACTCAGGAGAGACCCAGTACTTC.

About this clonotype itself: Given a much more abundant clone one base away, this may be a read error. The CDR3 here is CASSPGQSYEQYF. The CDR3 DNA sequence: TGTGCCAGCAGCCCAGGGCAGAGCTACGAGCAGTACTTC. V gene TRBV28 combines with J gene TRBJ2-7; possible D gene TRBD1, 5 bases. The germline CDR1 and CDR2 sequences are MDHEN and SYDVKM. This CDR3 has 13 residues. V was shortened by 6 bases and J by 3 bases, with 12 bases between the two germline ends.

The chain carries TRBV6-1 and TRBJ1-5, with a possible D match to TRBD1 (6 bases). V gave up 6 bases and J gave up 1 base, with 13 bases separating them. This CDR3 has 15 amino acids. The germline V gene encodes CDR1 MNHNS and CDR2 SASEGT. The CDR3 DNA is TGTGCCAGCAGGACAACAGGGCTGAGCAATCAGCCCCAGCATTTT. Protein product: CASRTTGLSNQPQHF.

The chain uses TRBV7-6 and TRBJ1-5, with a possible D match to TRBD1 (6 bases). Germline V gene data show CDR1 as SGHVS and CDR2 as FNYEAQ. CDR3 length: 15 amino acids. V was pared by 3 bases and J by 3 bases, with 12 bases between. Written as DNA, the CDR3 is TGTGCCAGCAGCTTCCGGGACAAGGTCAATCAGCCCCAGCATTTT. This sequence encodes CASSFRDKVNQPQHF.

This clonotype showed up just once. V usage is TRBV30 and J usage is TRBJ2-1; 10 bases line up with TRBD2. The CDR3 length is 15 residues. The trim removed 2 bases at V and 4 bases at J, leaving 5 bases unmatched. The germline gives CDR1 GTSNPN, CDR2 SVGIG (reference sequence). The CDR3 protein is CAWSTTSGVYNEQFF. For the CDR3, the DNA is TGTGCCTGGAGTACCACTAGCGGGGTATACAATGAGCAGTTCTTC.

CDR3 sequence reads: CSARSDRNTIYF. The CDR3 bases are TGCAGTGCTAGATCGGACAGAAACACCATATATTTT. V and J are TRBV20-1 and TRBJ1-3, with TRBD1 as a possible D gene (5 bases). Germline V gene lookup returns CDR1 DFQATT and CDR2 SNEGSKA (reference sequence). V lost 2 bases and J 5 bases, leaving 7 bases between the germline ends. The CDR3 sequence is 12 residues long.

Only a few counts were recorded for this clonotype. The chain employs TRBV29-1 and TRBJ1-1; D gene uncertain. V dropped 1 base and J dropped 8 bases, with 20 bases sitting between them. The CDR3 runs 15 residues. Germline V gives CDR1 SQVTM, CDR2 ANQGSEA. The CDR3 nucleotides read TGCAGCGTTGAAGTCCTCTTAGGGCTCGGCAGCGAAGCTTTCTTT. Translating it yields CSVEVLLGLGSEAFF.

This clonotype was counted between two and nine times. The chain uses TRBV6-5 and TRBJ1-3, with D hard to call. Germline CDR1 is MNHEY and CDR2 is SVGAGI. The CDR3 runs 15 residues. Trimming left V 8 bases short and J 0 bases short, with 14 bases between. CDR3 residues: CASAIPPISGNTIYF. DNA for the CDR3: TGTGCCAGCGCAATCCCCCCGATCTCTGGAAACACCATATATTTT.

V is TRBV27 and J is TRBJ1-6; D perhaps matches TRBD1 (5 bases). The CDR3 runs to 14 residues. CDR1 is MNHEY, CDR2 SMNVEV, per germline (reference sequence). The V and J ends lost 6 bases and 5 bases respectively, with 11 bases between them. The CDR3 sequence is CASRLPGHNSPLHF. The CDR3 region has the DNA TGTGCCAGCAGACTACCGGGGCATAATTCACCCCTCCACTTT.

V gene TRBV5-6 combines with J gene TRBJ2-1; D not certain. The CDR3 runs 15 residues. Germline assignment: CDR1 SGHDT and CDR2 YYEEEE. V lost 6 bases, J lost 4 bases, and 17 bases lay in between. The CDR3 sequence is CASTAADSRYNEQFF. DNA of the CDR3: TGTGCCAGCACCGCGGCCGACTCGAGGTACAATGAGCAGTTCTTC.

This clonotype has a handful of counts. The CDR3, as DNA: TGTGCCAGCAGATGGGGACAGTCTAGCAATCAGCCCCAGCATTTT. Translated: CASRWGQSSNQPQHF. The J gene is TRBJ1-5, the V gene TRBV27; 7 nucleotides match TRBD1. The CDR3 has 15 residues. V shed 6 bases, J shed 0 bases, and the junction held 5 bases outside the gene matches. Germline CDR1 and CDR2: MNHEY and SMNVEV (reference sequence).

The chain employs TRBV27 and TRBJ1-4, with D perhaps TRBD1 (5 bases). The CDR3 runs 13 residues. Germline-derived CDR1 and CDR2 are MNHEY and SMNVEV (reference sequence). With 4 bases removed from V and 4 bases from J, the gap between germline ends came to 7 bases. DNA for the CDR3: TGTGCCAGCAGTTACAGGTTTAATGAAAAACTGTTTTTT. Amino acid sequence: CASSYRFNEKLFF.

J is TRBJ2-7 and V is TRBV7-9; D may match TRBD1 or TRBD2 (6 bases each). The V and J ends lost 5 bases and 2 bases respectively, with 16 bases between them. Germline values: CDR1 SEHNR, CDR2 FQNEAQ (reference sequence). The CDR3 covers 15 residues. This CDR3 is CASSGPDRTTYEQYF. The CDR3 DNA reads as TGTGCCAGCAGCGGTCCTGACAGGACTACCTACGAGCAGTACTTC.